The rows below give T cell receptor beta chains drawn from one sample of a study of cytomegalovirus exposure and HLA in healthy donors. The data were produced by immunoSEQ multiplex PCR, yet TCRdb's version contains in-frame clones alone and is incomplete. The table shows 85,000 to 120,000 clones, with approximately 71% occurring only once. The specimen was PBMCs. All receptors derive from a middle-aged man in good health and CMV-seronegative. CDR3s include the opening cysteine and the closing phenylalanine or tryptophan. The D gene is left open where the match is weak. Only some rows state a clone size, as once, few, many or a class for expanded clones.

D gene,CDR3 length,clone size,V gene,J gene,CDR3 protein,CDR3 DNA
TRBD1,16,NA,TRBV19,TRBJ1-5,CASKDGTGVFGQPQHF,TGTGCCAGTAAAGACGGGACAGGGGTTTTTGGACAGCCCCAGCATTTT
TRBD1,15,NA,TRBV6-1,TRBJ1-2,CASSNRDRDSYGYTF,TGTGCCAGCAGCAACCGGGACAGGGACTCCTATGGCTACACCTTC
NA,15,NA,TRBV7-3,TRBJ2-1,CASSLTQGVYNEQFF,TGTGCCAGCAGCTTAACACAGGGAGTATACAATGAGCAGTTCTTC
NA,15,NA,TRBV5-8,TRBJ1-1,CASSSKVRTAYKAFF,TGTGCCAGCAGCTCTAAGGTCCGGACTGCTTACAAAGCTTTCTTT
NA,14,NA,TRBV5-6,TRBJ2-1,CASSAQAPGDEQFF,TGTGCCAGCAGCGCACAGGCTCCGGGGGATGAGCAGTTCTTC
TRBD1,17,once,TRBV7-8,TRBJ2-7,CASSLGGLGQVSYEQYF,TGTGCCAGCAGCTTAGGGGGGCTGGGACAGGTCTCCTACGAGCAGTACTTC
NA,15,NA,TRBV28,TRBJ1-5,CASSLDSTSNQPQHF,TGTGCCAGCAGTTTGGACAGTACCAGCAATCAGCCCCAGCATTTT
NA,14,NA,TRBV7-2,TRBJ2-5,CASSLVAGRETQYF,TGTGCCAGCAGCTTAGTAGCAGGGAGGGAGACCCAGTACTTC
NA,15,NA,TRBV7-8,TRBJ2-5,CASSLAAGIRETQYF,TGTGCCAGCAGCTTAGCTGCGGGGATCCGGGAGACCCAGTACTTC
NA,12,NA,TRBV7-9,TRBJ1-2,CSSSLTVYGYTF,TGTTCCAGCAGCTTAACGGTCTATGGCTACACCTTC
TRBD2,15,NA,TRBV7-9,TRBJ2-5,CASRGLAGGRETQYF,TGTGCCAGCAGAGGCCTAGCGGGGGGAAGAGAGACCCAGTACTTC
NA,14,NA,TRBV6-1,TRBJ2-5,CASTAGARGETQYF,TGTGCCAGCACGGCAGGGGCCCGAGGAGAGACCCAGTACTTC
TRBD2,14,NA,TRBV5-1,TRBJ2-1,CASSDKRGGDEQFF,TGCGCCAGCAGCGATAAGCGGGGGGGCGATGAGCAGTTCTTC
NA,15,many,TRBV5-6,TRBJ1-2,CASSFASVTTNGYTF,TGTGCCAGCAGCTTTGCGAGTGTCACTACTAATGGCTACACCTTC
NA,15,NA,TRBV6-5,TRBJ1-5,CASSFTGYSNQPQHF,TGTGCCAGCAGTTTTACCGGTTATAGCAATCAGCCCCAGCATTTT
NA,14,few,TRBV19,TRBJ1-4,CASSEQGVREKLFF,TGTGCCAGTAGCGAACAGGGAGTCCGGGAAAAACTGTTTTTT
NA,18,NA,TRBV4-1,TRBJ1-6,CASSQDPFPVSYNSPLHF,TGCGCCAGCAGCCAAGATCCTTTCCCCGTCTCCTATAATTCACCCCTCCACTTT
NA,14,NA,TRBV10-3,TRBJ2-6,CVISIAGNANVLTF,TGTGTCATCAGTATTGCGGGGAATGCCAACGTCCTGACTTTC
TRBD1,15,NA,TRBV5-1,TRBJ1-4,CASSLGGQGNEKLFF,TGCGCCAGCAGCTTGGGAGGACAGGGCAATGAAAAACTGTTTTTT
NA,14,few,TRBV6-1,TRBJ2-3,CASSLAESTDTQYF,TGTGCCAGCAGCTTAGCGGAAAGCACAGATACGCAGTATTTT
TRBD2,16,few,TRBV5-1,TRBJ2-2,CASSPLAGGQTGELFF,TGCGCCAGCAGCCCCCTAGCGGGGGGCCAAACCGGGGAGCTGTTTTTT
TRBD1,14,NA,TRBV6-1,TRBJ2-7,CASTRQGGVYEQYF,TGTGCCAGCACCCGACAGGGTGGCGTCTACGAGCAGTACTTC
TRBD1,15,NA,TRBV5-1,TRBJ1-2,CASSFGTGEFYGYTF,TGCGCCAGCAGCTTTGGGACAGGGGAATTCTATGGCTACACCTTC
NA,15,NA,TRBV4-1,TRBJ2-7,CASTPGRGSSYEQYF,TGCGCCAGCACCCCAGGTCGAGGGAGCTCCTACGAGCAGTACTTC
TRBD2,14,NA,TRBV27,TRBJ2-7,CASSQGLDVSEQYF,TGTGCCAGCAGTCAGGGACTAGATGTAAGCGAGCAGTACTTC
TRBD2,15,NA,TRBV11-2,TRBJ2-7,CASSLGTTPSYEQYF,TGTGCCAGCAGCCTAGGGACTACACCCTCCTACGAGCAGTACTTC
NA,16,few,TRBV4-3,TRBJ2-3,CASSSRDSRRGDTQYF,TGCGCCAGCAGTTCCCGGGACTCTCGGAGGGGCGATACGCAGTATTTT
NA,12,once,TRBV7-9,TRBJ2-7,CASSTGSYEQYF,TGTGCCAGCAGTACAGGCTCCTACGAGCAGTACTTC
TRBD1,14,NA,TRBV5-1,TRBJ1-6,CASSEGQGNSPLHF,TGCGCCAGCAGCGAGGGACAGGGAAATTCACCCCTCCACTTT
TRBD1,18,NA,TRBV11-3,TRBJ1-4,CASSAIEQDRGEDEKLFF,TGTGCCAGCAGCGCCATAGAGCAAGACAGGGGCGAAGATGAAAAACTGTTTTTT
NA,14,NA,TRBV5-1,TRBJ1-1,CASSLQPTGSEAFF,TGCGCCAGCAGCCTACAACCTACAGGGTCTGAAGCTTTCTTT
NA,13,NA,TRBV6-1,TRBJ1-1,CASSETGATEAFF,TGTGCCAGCAGTGAGACAGGCGCCACTGAAGCTTTCTTT
NA,15,NA,TRBV5-4,TRBJ2-1,CASSLDQFSYNEQFF,TGTGCCAGCAGCTTGGACCAGTTCTCCTACAATGAGCAGTTCTTC
NA,14,NA,TRBV19,TRBJ1-1,CASRGGVGRTEAFF,TGTGCCAGTCGGGGGGGGGTCGGGCGCACTGAAGCTTTCTTT
TRBD1,14,NA,TRBV6-5,TRBJ1-5,CASRQTGGNQPQHF,TGTGCTAGCAGGCAAACAGGGGGCAATCAGCCCCAGCATTTT
TRBD1,16,NA,TRBV5-1,TRBJ1-2,CASSRGQGHSNYGYTF,TGCGCCAGCAGCCGCGGACAGGGCCATTCTAACTATGGCTACACCTTC
TRBD2,16,NA,TRBV7-2,TRBJ2-2,CASSIQLAGNTGELFF,TGTGCCAGCAGCATCCAATTAGCGGGGAACACCGGGGAGCTGTTTTTT
NA,15,NA,TRBV7-8,TRBJ1-1,CASSLVSGANTEAFF,TGTGCCAGCAGCTTAGTTAGCGGGGCGAACACTGAAGCTTTCTTT